The present TCR beta chain was sequenced within a study of blood T cell repertoires in COVID-19. There are a few counts of this clone. TCRdb's table, derived via immunoSEQ multiplex PCR, lists solely in-frame clones and lacks some. Of over 200,000 clones listed, over 80% were seen once; the top ten hold 4% to 5.5%. This receptor was taken from a human donor in a cohort sampled during active COVID-19. The sequencing input was peripheral blood.

The CDR3 nucleotides read TGTGCCAGCAGCGCCGGGGGGACAGGATCCTATGGCTACACCTTC. The encoded protein is CASSAGGTGSYGYTF. This sequence joins TRBV9 and TRBJ1-2, with TRBD1 identical over 8 bases. Germline V gene data show CDR1 as SGDLS and CDR2 as YYNGEE. V shed 3 bases, J shed 4 bases, and the junction held 8 bases outside the gene matches. The CDR3 has 15 residues.